The sequence of this TCR beta chain was determined in a study of blood T cell repertoires in COVID-19. Using immunoSEQ multiplex PCR, the repertoire was profiled, and TCRdb retains in-frame clones only, with some absent. Of 140,000 to 150,000 clones in the sample, more than 75% are singletons; the top ten hold 10% to 15%. The CDR3 length is 14 residues. Looked up from germline, CDR1 is KGHDR and CDR2 is SFDVKD. J gave up 7 bases and V 1 base, and 3 bases lay outside the gene matches. This clone occurred once. The sequencing sample was made of peripheral blood. V and J are TRBV24-1 and TRBJ2-7; TRBD2 agrees at 10 bases. The clonotype originates from a man aged 60 to 75 with active or convalescent COVID-19. For the CDR3, the DNA is TGTGCCACCAGTGATTTTACTAGCGGGGTGGAGCAGTACTTC. Translating it yields CATSDFTSGVEQYF.